The rows below give T cell receptor beta chains drawn from one sample of a study of radiation and T cells in renal cell carcinoma. Profiling relied on immunoSEQ multiplex PCR, and the TCRdb table lists in-frame clones only, not all of them. Among 70,000 to 100,000 clones listed, 70% to 85% were seen once. The sequenced sample was blood, obtained from a patient whose treatment included radiotherapy and nephrectomy. These TCRs come from a man in his sixties with renal cell carcinoma. CDR3s include the opening cysteine and the closing phenylalanine or tryptophan. Each record gives: CDR3 protein, CDR3 DNA, V gene, D gene, J gene, clone size. A D gene is named only where the DNA matches it firmly. Expanded clones are given a class, and other clones once, few, many or no size at all.

CDR3: CSARIAYEQYF
DNA: TGCAGTGCTAGAATAGCCTACGAGCAGTACTTC
V: TRBV20-1
D: NA
J: TRBJ2-7
size: NA

CDR3: CASRDTRYQETQYF
DNA: TGCGCCAGCAGGGACACGCGGTACCAAGAGACCCAGTACTTC
V: TRBV10-2
D: NA
J: TRBJ2-5
size: NA

CDR3: CASSATGGRGQPQHF
DNA: TGTGCCAGCAGCGCTACAGGGGGCAGGGGTCAGCCCCAGCATTTT
V: TRBV2
D: TRBD1
J: TRBJ1-5
size: NA

CDR3: CASSLATGRSGANVLTF
DNA: TGTGCCAGCAGCTTAGCGACAGGGCGCTCTGGGGCCAACGTCCTGACTTTC
V: TRBV13
D: TRBD1
J: TRBJ2-6
size: NA

CDR3: CASSGQGGTYEQYF
DNA: TGTGCCAGTAGCGGACAAGGGGGGACCTACGAGCAGTACTTC
V: TRBV19
D: NA
J: TRBJ2-7
size: NA

CDR3: CASSTGDRVIGEQYF
DNA: TGTGCCAGCAGCACCGGGGACAGGGTGATCGGCGAGCAGTACTTC
V: TRBV9
D: TRBD1
J: TRBJ2-7
size: NA

CDR3: CASSSGTTLNNEQFF
DNA: TGTGCCAGCAGCTCCGGGACAACCCTTAACAATGAGCAGTTCTTC
V: TRBV7-9
D: NA
J: TRBJ2-1
size: NA

CDR3: CASSSRQDLGEQYF
DNA: TGTGCCAGCAGTTCCCGACAGGACTTAGGGGAGCAGTACTTC
V: TRBV27
D: NA
J: TRBJ2-7
size: NA

CDR3: CASSELTGTIGYTF
DNA: TGTGCCAGCAGCGAACTTACAGGGACTATAGGGTACACCTTC
V: TRBV9
D: NA
J: TRBJ1-2
size: once

CDR3: CASIGTSDTYEQYF
DNA: TGTGCCAGCATCGGGACTAGCGATACCTACGAGCAGTACTTC
V: TRBV28
D: TRBD2
J: TRBJ2-7
size: NA

CDR3: CASSVHPGENTEAFF
DNA: TGTGCCAGCAGCGTTCACCCGGGCGAGAACACTGAAGCTTTCTTT
V: TRBV7-8
D: NA
J: TRBJ1-1
size: NA

CDR3: CASTRSTSTDTQYF
DNA: TGCGCCAGCACCCGGAGCACTAGCACAGATACGCAGTATTTT
V: TRBV5-1
D: NA
J: TRBJ2-3
size: NA

CDR3: CASSQAPPRDNNSPLHF
DNA: TGTGCCAGCAGCCAAGCACCACCCCGGGACAATAATTCACCCCTCCACTTT
V: TRBV4-2
D: NA
J: TRBJ1-6
size: NA

CDR3: CASSLASSYEQYF
DNA: TGTGCCAGCAGCTTAGCGAGCTCCTACGAGCAGTACTTC
V: TRBV7-6
D: NA
J: TRBJ2-7
size: NA

CDR3: CASSERASGSQETQYF
DNA: TGCGCCAGCAGTGAGAGGGCTAGCGGGAGCCAAGAGACCCAGTACTTC
V: TRBV10-2
D: TRBD2
J: TRBJ2-5
size: NA

CDR3: CASSTIRDRGHNEQFF
DNA: TGTGCCAGCAGTACCATCCGGGACAGGGGCCACAATGAGCAGTTCTTC
V: TRBV27
D: TRBD1
J: TRBJ2-1
size: NA

CDR3: CASSPLAGGTGELFF
DNA: TGTGCCAGCAGCCCACTAGCGGGAGGGACCGGGGAGCTGTTTTTT
V: TRBV7-3
D: TRBD2
J: TRBJ2-2
size: NA

CDR3: CASSFLAGAYNEQFF
DNA: TGTGCCAGCAGTTTCTTGGCGGGAGCCTACAATGAGCAGTTCTTC
V: TRBV27
D: TRBD2
J: TRBJ2-1
size: once

CDR3: CASSYGFGREGPETQYF
DNA: TGTGCCAGCAGTTACGGCTTCGGGCGGGAGGGCCCTGAGACCCAGTACTTC
V: TRBV6-9
D: TRBD2
J: TRBJ2-5
size: NA

CDR3: CASGRLGSSTDTQYF
DNA: TGTGCCAGTGGCCGACTGGGGAGTAGCACAGATACGCAGTATTTT
V: TRBV19
D: NA
J: TRBJ2-3
size: NA

CDR3: CASSPLPGVQETQYF
DNA: TGCGCCAGCAGCCCACTCCCGGGGGTCCAAGAGACCCAGTACTTC
V: TRBV5-1
D: NA
J: TRBJ2-5
size: many

CDR3: CASSSRGTGGETYEQYF
DNA: TGCGCCAGCAGCTCCCGGGGGACTGGGGGTGAGACCTACGAGCAGTACTTC
V: TRBV10-1
D: NA
J: TRBJ2-7
size: NA

CDR3: CASSLGLAVDTQYF
DNA: TGCGCCAGCAGCCTCGGACTAGCGGTGGATACGCAGTATTTT
V: TRBV5-1
D: TRBD2
J: TRBJ2-3
size: NA

CDR3: CASTGGYGYTF
DNA: TGTGCCAGCACAGGCGGCTATGGCTACACCTTC
V: TRBV6-1
D: NA
J: TRBJ1-2
size: NA

CDR3: CASSGVRSGEQYF
DNA: TGTGCCAGCAGTGGGGTACGGTCAGGGGAGCAGTACTTC
V: TRBV2
D: NA
J: TRBJ2-7
size: NA

CDR3: CASSLGGTSSHEQYF
DNA: TGTGCCAGCAGCTTGGGAGGGACTAGCAGCCACGAGCAGTACTTC
V: TRBV5-5
D: TRBD2
J: TRBJ2-7
size: NA

CDR3: CASSRLAGQETQYF
DNA: TGTGCCTCCTCAAGACTAGCGGGTCAAGAGACCCAGTACTTC
V: TRBV10-3
D: TRBD2
J: TRBJ2-5
size: NA

CDR3: CASINTLQHTGELFF
DNA: TGTGCCAGCATCAACACACTTCAGCACACCGGGGAGCTGTTTTTT
V: TRBV6-5
D: NA
J: TRBJ2-2
size: NA

CDR3: CAARAGVNTGELFF
DNA: TGTGCCGCCCGGGCCGGGGTGAACACCGGGGAGCTGTTTTTT
V: TRBV28
D: NA
J: TRBJ2-2
size: NA

CDR3: CATRRHGDNYGYTF
DNA: TGTGCCACGCGGCGGCACGGGGATAACTATGGCTACACCTTC
V: TRBV27
D: NA
J: TRBJ1-2
size: NA

CDR3: CASSVAGGGRSTDTQYF
DNA: TGTGCCAGCAGCGTAGCGGGTGGCGGGAGGAGCACAGATACGCAGTATTTT
V: TRBV9
D: TRBD2
J: TRBJ2-3
size: NA

CDR3: CASSLWRGQGNTEAFF
DNA: TGTGCCAGCAGTTTATGGAGGGGGCAGGGGAACACTGAAGCTTTCTTT
V: TRBV28
D: TRBD1
J: TRBJ1-1
size: NA

CDR3: CASSHLQGDQPQHF
DNA: TGTGCCAGTAGTCACCTACAGGGAGATCAGCCCCAGCATTTT
V: TRBV19
D: NA
J: TRBJ1-5
size: NA

CDR3: CASSYDPGSHEQYF
DNA: TGTGCCAGCAGTTACGATCCGGGTTCGCACGAGCAGTACTTC
V: TRBV6-5
D: NA
J: TRBJ2-7
size: NA

CDR3: CASSQVPTSGSLDTQYF
DNA: TGCGCCAGCAGCCAAGTCCCGACTAGCGGGAGCTTGGATACGCAGTATTTT
V: TRBV4-1
D: TRBD2
J: TRBJ2-3
size: NA

CDR3: CASSPGLTEQFF
DNA: TGCGCCAGCAGCCCAGGACTGACGGAGCAGTTCTTC
V: TRBV4-1
D: NA
J: TRBJ2-1
size: NA

CDR3: CASSLRAGGGYTF
DNA: TGTGCCAGCAGTTTAAGGGCCGGGGGGGGCTACACCTTC
V: TRBV27
D: NA
J: TRBJ1-2
size: NA

CDR3: CASSLTGGGYGYTF
DNA: TGTGCCAGCAGCTTAACAGGGGGCGGCTATGGCTACACCTTC
V: TRBV5-5
D: TRBD1
J: TRBJ1-2
size: NA

CDR3: CASSDIGMGQPQHF
DNA: TGTGCCAGCAGTGACATTGGCATGGGTCAGCCCCAGCATTTT
V: TRBV2
D: NA
J: TRBJ1-5
size: NA

CDR3: CASSPTRNTEAFF
DNA: TGTGCCAGCAGCCCTACTCGGAACACTGAAGCTTTCTTT
V: TRBV28
D: NA
J: TRBJ1-1
size: NA

CDR3: CASRPFTGNTEAFF
DNA: TGTGCCAGCAGACCATTTACAGGCAACACTGAAGCTTTCTTT
V: TRBV11-2
D: NA
J: TRBJ1-1
size: NA

CDR3: CAISEGDPTGELFF
DNA: TGTGCCATCAGTGAGGGGGACCCCACCGGGGAGCTGTTTTTT
V: TRBV10-3
D: NA
J: TRBJ2-2
size: once

CDR3: CASRISPGEAETQYF
DNA: TGTGCCAGCAGAATAAGTCCGGGAGAGGCGGAGACCCAGTACTTC
V: TRBV7-2
D: NA
J: TRBJ2-5
size: NA

CDR3: CASSPLPGQGAETQYF
DNA: TGTGCCAGCAGTCCCCTCCCGGGACAGGGGGCAGAGACCCAGTACTTC
V: TRBV28
D: TRBD1
J: TRBJ2-5
size: many

CDR3: CATYSDREGANVLTF
DNA: TGTGCCACCTACTCCGATCGGGAGGGGGCCAACGTCCTGACTTTC
V: TRBV7-9
D: NA
J: TRBJ2-6
size: NA

CDR3: CASTVGTSGSNEQFF
DNA: TGTGCCAGCACCGTCGGGACTAGCGGATCCAATGAGCAGTTCTTC
V: TRBV27
D: TRBD2
J: TRBJ2-1
size: NA

CDR3: CASSLRSRASGRTDTQYF
DNA: TGTGCCAGCAGTTTAAGGTCTAGGGCTAGCGGGAGAACAGATACGCAGTATTTT
V: TRBV28
D: TRBD2
J: TRBJ2-3
size: NA